What follows are 13 T cell receptor beta chains derived from one specimen sequenced in a study of cytomegalovirus exposure and HLA in healthy donors. PCR involved 60 Vbeta and 13 Jbeta primers. Profiling relied on immunoSEQ multiplex PCR, and the TCRdb table lists in-frame clones only, not all of them. In the table there are just under 95,000 clones, 84% of which are singletons. Source material: PBMCs. These receptors were obtained from a woman aged 18 to 35 in good health and CMV-seropositive.

The rearrangement links TRBV5-1 to TRBJ2-5; D is possibly TRBD2 (6 bases). The ends were cut back, 0 bases at V and 4 bases at J, with 13 bases in the middle. The CDR3 runs to 15 residues. Germline CDR1 is SGHRS and CDR2 is YFSETQ. CDR3 coding DNA: TGCGCCAGCAGCTTGGTCGTCGGGACTCCAGAGACCCAGTACTTC. It encodes CASSLVVGTPETQYF.

The rearrangement uses TRBV2 and TRBJ2-7, with D possibly being TRBD1 (6 bases). V lost 6 bases and J 1 base, leaving 10 bases between the germline ends. In germline, CDR1 is SNHLY, CDR2 FYNNEI. This CDR3 is built from 13 residues. The CDR3 sequence: CASREDSSYEQYF. In nucleotides, the CDR3 is TGTGCCAGCAGGGAGGACAGTTCCTACGAGCAGTACTTC.

CDR3 amino acids: CASRRASQETQYF. The CDR3 DNA follows: TGTGCCAGCAGGAGGGCGAGTCAAGAGACCCAGTACTTC. The chain combines TRBV2 with TRBJ2-5; the D gene is possibly TRBD2 (5 bases). With 6 bases removed from V and 2 bases from J, the gap between germline ends came to 10 bases. CDR1 and CDR2 from the germline V gene are SNHLY and FYNNEI. CDR3 size: 13 residues.

The rearrangement joins TRBV7-9 to TRBJ1-4; D is ambiguous. Trimming took 2 bases from V and 0 from J, leaving 10 bases between them. Germline loops: CDR1 SEHNR, CDR2 FQNEAQ (reference sequence). The CDR3 has 16 residues. The CDR3 DNA sequence: TGTGCCAGCAGCTTAATGGAGGGAACAACTAATGAAAAACTGTTTTTT. Amino acid sequence: CASSLMEGTTNEKLFF.

This chain connects TRBV27 to TRBJ1-1, with 7 bases matching TRBD1. This CDR3 has 11 residues. The germline V gene has CDR1 MNHEY and CDR2 SMNVEV (reference sequence). V dropped 6 bases and J dropped 7; count of bases not matched to a gene: 2. CDR3 region: CASRRQGEAFF. The CDR3 bases are TGTGCCAGCAGACGACAGGGTGAAGCTTTCTTT.

In its sample, this clone was seen a few times. V is TRBV5-6 and J is TRBJ1-2; D unclear. CDR3 size: 14 residues. CDR1 and CDR2 (germline): SGHDT, YYEEEE. V lost 0 bases to trimming and J lost 4 bases, with 10 bases between them. The CDR3 DNA follows: TGTGCCAGCAGCTTGGTTAGCCCCGTCTATGGCTACACCTTC. It translates to CASSLVSPVYGYTF.

The rearrangement links TRBV5-1 to TRBJ2-3, with 7 bases aligning to TRBD1. Germline CDR1 reads SGHRS; CDR2 reads YFSETQ. Trimming removed 2 bases from V and 5 bases from J; junction bases left unmatched: 5. The CDR3 length is 14 residues. The CDR3 nucleotides are TGCGCCAGCAGCTTTGACACAGGGGTAGATACGCAGTATTTT. This gives the protein CASSFDTGVDTQYF.

The chain couples TRBV4-1 to TRBJ1-1; D may be TRBD1 (5 bases). The length of the CDR3 is 14 residues. Germline-derived CDR1 and CDR2 are MGHRA and YSYEKL. Deletions cut 8 bases from V and 8 bases from J, with 21 bases between. The chain's CDR3 is CASRSDPLRTEAFF. The CDR3 nucleotides read TGCGCCAGCCGGTCCGATCCACTGAGGACAGAAGCTTTCTTT.

V and J are TRBV6-4 and TRBJ2-3, with D uncertain. With 4 bases removed from V and 0 bases from J, the gap between germline ends came to 14 bases. Germline-derived CDR1 and CDR2 are MRHNA and SNTAGT. The CDR3 has 16 residues. The CDR3 spells CASSGSIEASTDTQYF. As DNA, the CDR3 is TGTGCCAGCAGTGGTTCGATAGAGGCTAGCACAGATACGCAGTATTTT.

V is TRBV6-4 and J is TRBJ2-2, with 7 bases lining up with TRBD2. CDR3 size: 16 residues. V trimming: 6 bases; J trimming: 2 bases; junction bases outside the gene matches: 9. Per germline, CDR1 MRHNA and CDR2 SNTAGT. CDR3 nucleotides: TGTGCCAGCAGCCCCACTAGCGCCGATAACACCGGGGAGCTGTTTTTT. Translated: CASSPTSADNTGELFF.

The chain carries TRBV7-8 and TRBJ2-5, with unresolved D. Germline values: CDR1 SGHVS, CDR2 FQNEAQ. The V end lost 2 bases, the J end lost 5 bases, and 6 bases lay between the germline ends. This CDR3 spans 12 amino acids. The CDR3 nucleotides are TGTGCCAGCAGCTTAAGCGCCGAGACCCAGTACTTC. This encodes CASSLSAETQYF.

The V and J genes are TRBV19 and TRBJ2-7, with 8 bases identical to TRBD1. V lost 5 bases and J lost 3; bases outside the gene matches: 9. The CDR3 sequence is 15 residues long. Germline V gene lookup returns CDR1 LNHDA and CDR2 SQIVND (reference sequence). This CDR3 is CASSPAGGGGYEQYF. DNA for the CDR3: TGTGCCAGTAGTCCAGCAGGGGGCGGAGGCTACGAGCAGTACTTC.

The rearrangement uses TRBV4-1 and TRBJ2-1, with 10 bases matching TRBD2. Germline lookup yields CDR1 MGHRA and CDR2 YSYEKL. Losses at the gene ends were 3 bases for V and 4 bases for J; bases not matched to a gene: 3. The CDR3 sequence is 15 residues long. The CDR3 is CASSHPTSGYNEQFF. The CDR3 DNA reads TGCGCCAGCAGCCACCCGACTAGCGGGTACAATGAGCAGTTCTTC.